This TCR beta chain is drawn from a study of blood T cell repertoires in COVID-19. Overall study context: PBMCs, B-cell-depleted T cells, or T cells provided the cDNA or gDNA that made up the material.

The CDR3 is made up of 13 amino acids. Trimming cost V 4 bases and J 4 bases, with 10 bases left between them. While infection was still active, Seattle patients were enrolled and then followed longitudinally. How the authors handled the data: Nucleated cell counts were estimated from reference gene primer amplification. TCRdb's copy holds only in-frame clones and misses some; the assay was immunoSEQ multiplex PCR. That table gives V, J and clone size, and the DNA gave D and trimming. The sample gives 190,000 or so clones, about 82% of which show up once; around 0.93% is in the top ten. The chain recombines TRBV12-3 or TRBV12-4 with TRBJ1-1; weak D call: TRBD1 (5 bases). Sequencing was performed on peripheral blood. The sequence came from a man aged 55 to 69 with COVID-19, enrolled during active disease. The CDR3 DNA reads TGTGCCAGCAGTTCGCAGGGTTCCACTGAAGCTTTCTTT. Its translation is CASSSQGSTEAFF.